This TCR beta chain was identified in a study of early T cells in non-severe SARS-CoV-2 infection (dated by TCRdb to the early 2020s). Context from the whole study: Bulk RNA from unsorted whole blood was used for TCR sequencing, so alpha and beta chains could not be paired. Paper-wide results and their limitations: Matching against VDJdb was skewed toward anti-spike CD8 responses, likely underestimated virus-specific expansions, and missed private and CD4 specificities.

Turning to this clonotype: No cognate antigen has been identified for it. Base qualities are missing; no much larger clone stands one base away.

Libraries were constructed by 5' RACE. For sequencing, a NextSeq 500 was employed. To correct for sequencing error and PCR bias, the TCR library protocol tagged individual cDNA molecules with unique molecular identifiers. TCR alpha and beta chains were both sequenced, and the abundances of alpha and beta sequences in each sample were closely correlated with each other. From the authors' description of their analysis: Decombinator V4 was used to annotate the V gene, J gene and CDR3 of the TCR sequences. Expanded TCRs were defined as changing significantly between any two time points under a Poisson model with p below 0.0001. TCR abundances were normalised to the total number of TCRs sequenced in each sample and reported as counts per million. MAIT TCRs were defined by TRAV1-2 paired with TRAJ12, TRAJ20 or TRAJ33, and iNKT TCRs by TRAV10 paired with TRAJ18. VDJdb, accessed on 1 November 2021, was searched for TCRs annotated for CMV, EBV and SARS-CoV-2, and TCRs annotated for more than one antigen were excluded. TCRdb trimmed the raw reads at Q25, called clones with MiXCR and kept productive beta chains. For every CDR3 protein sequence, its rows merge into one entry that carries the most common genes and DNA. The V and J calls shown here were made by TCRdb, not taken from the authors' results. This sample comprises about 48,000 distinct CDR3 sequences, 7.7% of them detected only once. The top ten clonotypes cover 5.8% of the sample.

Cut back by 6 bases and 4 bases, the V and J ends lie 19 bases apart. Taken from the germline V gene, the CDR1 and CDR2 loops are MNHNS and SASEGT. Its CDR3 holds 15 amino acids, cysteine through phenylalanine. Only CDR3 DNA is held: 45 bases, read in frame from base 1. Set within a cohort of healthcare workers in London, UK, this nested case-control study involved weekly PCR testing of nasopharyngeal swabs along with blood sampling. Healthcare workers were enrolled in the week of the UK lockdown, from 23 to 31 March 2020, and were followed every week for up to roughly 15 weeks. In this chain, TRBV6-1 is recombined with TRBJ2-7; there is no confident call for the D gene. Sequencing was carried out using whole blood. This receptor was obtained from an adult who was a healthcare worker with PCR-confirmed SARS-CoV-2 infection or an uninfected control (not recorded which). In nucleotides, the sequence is TGTGCCAGCAGCAACCTTGGGCATCGGATATACGAGCAGTACTTC. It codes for CASSNLGHRIYEQYF.